This T cell receptor beta chain was found in a study of blood T cell repertoires in COVID-19. At the level of the study: Samples taken during acute and convalescent COVID-19 were collected in the United States, Italy and Spain. The cDNA or gDNA used as material had been derived from T cells, B-cell-depleted T cells, or PBMCs.

As handled by the study authors: Amplifying reference gene primers gave estimates of nucleated cell counts. Sequencing was performed with immunoSEQ multiplex PCR; in TCRdb, only in-frame clones are kept and a portion is missing. V, J and clone size are those of that table, while D and trimming were read from the DNA. The sample consists of some 180,000 clones, more than 75% of them appearing once. V shed 4 bases and J 0 bases; nucleotides not matched to a gene: 6. In germline, CDR1 is SGHRS, CDR2 YFSETQ. The CDR3 length is 17 residues. Sequencing input: peripheral blood. This receptor was identified in a woman in her thirties or forties with COVID-19, enrolled during active disease. The chain carries TRBV5-1 and TRBJ2-6; 8 positions match TRBD1. Here the CDR3 reads CASSRDRQSSGANVLTF. CDR3 DNA: TGCGCCAGCAGCAGGGACAGGCAAAGCTCTGGGGCCAACGTCCTGACTTTC.